This T cell receptor (beta chain) is from a study of T-cell memory formation after mild COVID-19. Study conclusions and caveats: CD8+ contracting clones occupied EMRA, while CD4+ ones occupied mainly CM and EM.

This clonotype was observed at least ten times. Its antigen is not identified. Trimming removed 0 bases at V and 1 base at J, with 12 bases between. Germline V gives CDR1 LGHDT, CDR2 YNNKEL (reference sequence). CDR3 size: 16 residues. MiXCR, run by TCRdb on the 5' RACE reads, gives a single entry per CDR3 protein. The table has about 430,000 distinct CDR3 sequences, under 20% seen once; the top ten hold about 22%. The sequence was obtained from a man aged 18 to 29 who had mild COVID-19 (a few samples of this study predate the infection). Cell type and time point are not known. The chain is built from TRBV3-1 and TRBJ2-5; D might be TRBD2 (5 bases). The sequenced sample consisted of PBMCs or a T cell subset sorted from them (not recorded which). The DNA for the CDR3 is TGTGCCAGCAGCCAAGAAGGAGGCGGGCTCCAAGAGACCCAGTACTTC. Translating it yields CASSQEGGGLQETQYF.